Detailed here is one T cell receptor (beta chain). What it binds is unknown. Produced via immunoSEQ multiplex PCR; TCRdb's table is partial and in-frame only. Of about 94,000 clones in the sample, roughly 88% were seen once. This entry comes from a study of T cell responses to AZD1222 COVID-19 vaccine. Notes on the study in general: The donor cohort was predominantly white British with a female majority, and clonal diversity may have been underestimated.

The sequences come from peripheral blood, collected on day 0 of AZD1222 vaccination. The TCR was taken from an adult in good health.

CDR3 in amino acids: CASSAQGQGHEKLFF. CDR3 DNA sequence: TGTGCCAGCAGCGCCCAGGGACAGGGCCATGAAAAACTGTTTTTT. The chain combines TRBV9 with TRBJ1-4, with 9 bases that match TRBD1. The CDR3 sequence is 15 residues long. CDR1 is SGDLS, CDR2 YYNGEE, per germline. With 3 bases clipped from V and 6 bases from J, the junction kept 6 bases outside the gene matches.